The 7 T cell receptor beta chains presented below share a single source sample, sequenced in a study of radiotherapy plus CTLA-4 blockade in lung cancer. Data came from immunoSEQ multiplex PCR; TCRdb stores just in-frame clones and leaves some out. The sample gives roughly 66,000 clones, approximately 80% of which show up once; about 4.2% is in the top ten. The sequencing here drew on peripheral blood, taken from a patient treated with radiotherapy plus ipilimumab. The receptor source for this set is a human donor with non-small cell lung cancer who had a partial response to radiotherapy plus ipilimumab.

The genes are TRBV19 and TRBJ2-1; 10 bases are a match to TRBD2. This CDR3 region has 14 residues. Looked up from germline, CDR1 is LNHDA and CDR2 is SQIVND (reference sequence). V gave up 6 bases and J gave up 6 bases; unmatched junction bases: 5. The CDR3 loop is CASSFRLAGNEQFF. In nucleotides, the CDR3 is TGTGCCAGTAGCTTCCGACTAGCGGGCAATGAGCAGTTCTTC.

This chain links TRBV18 with TRBJ1-4, with a weak D call TRBD1 (5 bases). The CDR3 contains 15 residues. The V end was cut by 1 base, the J end by 8 bases, with 14 bases between. CDR1 and CDR2 from the germline V gene are KGHSH and LQKENI. The CDR3 DNA sequence: TGTGCCAGCTCACCACAGGTCCAGGGTGAGGAAAAACTGTTTTTT. This codes for CASSPQVQGEEKLFF.

This clone showed up just a few times. The rearrangement uses TRBV2 and TRBJ1-1; the match to TRBD1 covers 7 bases. With V trimmed by 6 bases and J by 5 bases, 6 bases remained unmatched. Germline-derived CDR1 and CDR2 are SNHLY and FYNNEI. CDR3 size: 13 residues. The CDR3 nucleotides read TGTGCCAGCAGCACAGGGGCGGGAACTGAAGCTTTCTTT. Amino acids: CASSTGAGTEAFF. Full variable domain (missing parts from reference TRBV2 and TRBJ1-1): EPEVTQTPSHQVTQMGQEVILRCVPISNHLYFYWYRQILGQKVEFLVSFYNNEISEKSEIFDDQFSVERPDGSNFTLKIRSTKLEDSAMYFCASSTGAGTEAFFGQGTRLTVV.

CDR3 coding DNA: TGTGCCAGCAGCGCCGGGGGACAGGCTTTTAATGAAAAACTGTTTTTT. As protein: CASSAGGQAFNEKLFF. The rearrangement links TRBV9 to TRBJ1-4, with 8 bases lining up with TRBD1. The CDR3 sequence is 16 residues long. Per germline, CDR1 SGDLS and CDR2 YYNGEE. V shed 3 bases and J 4 bases; nucleotides not matched to a gene: 8.

This clone was observed a single time. The V and J genes are TRBV5-1 and TRBJ2-5; a weak D match, TRBD1 (6 bases). Germline V gene sequence: CDR1 SGHRS, CDR2 YFSETQ. The ends were cut back, 0 bases at V and 5 bases at J, with 11 bases in the middle. This CDR3 is 14 amino acids long. The DNA for the CDR3 is TGCGCCAGCAGCTTGGATGCAGGGGCGGAGACCCAGTACTTC. Encoded protein: CASSLDAGAETQYF.

The chain uses TRBV28 and TRBJ2-5; 8 bases match TRBD2. With 4 bases clipped from V and 3 bases from J, the junction kept 10 bases outside the gene matches. The CDR3 runs to 16 residues. Germline CDR1 MDHEN, CDR2 SYDVKM. The CDR3 nucleotides are TGTGCCAGCAGTTCAATAACCCTAGCGGGTAAAGAGACCCAGTACTTC. It yields the protein CASSSITLAGKETQYF.

The chain carries TRBV13 and TRBJ2-7; 7 positions agree with TRBD2. V trimming: 0 bases; J trimming: 3 bases; junction bases outside the gene matches: 5. Germline CDR1 PRHDT, CDR2 FYEKMQ (reference sequence). The CDR3 is 15 residues long. The CDR3 sequence is CASSLGREALYEQYF. In DNA form, the CDR3 reads TGTGCCAGCAGCTTAGGTCGGGAGGCACTCTACGAGCAGTACTTC.